What follows describes a single T cell receptor beta chain. As yet, its antigen is unknown. The data were taken from a study of T cells after yellow fever vaccination. Looking at the study overall: It was SMART-Seq v4 Ultra Low Input that prepared the fractions with low cell numbers.

Template switching with 5'RACE generated the TCR cDNA and added a universal primer site and UMIs. TCRdb called the 5' RACE reads again in MiXCR, with one record for every CDR3 protein. The table records 510,000 or so distinct CDR3 sequences, under 25% of them present only once. General study findings and limits: It was a small share of clonotypes that appeared in both CD4 and CD8 compartments. When the response was secondary, it was weaker but reached its peak faster, day 5 versus 15.

Sequencing used PBMCs, obtained 15 days after the yellow fever booster vaccination. The clonotype originates from a man in his thirties or forties who received the YFV17D yellow fever vaccine.

The CDR3 protein is CASSRGPGTSGRAADTQYF. DNA of the CDR3: TGTGCCAGCAGCCGGGGTCCCGGGACTAGCGGGAGGGCCGCAGATACGCAGTATTTT. This sequence joins TRBV5-6 and TRBJ2-3; 16 bases map to TRBD2. J gave up 4 bases and V 4 bases, and 12 bases lay outside the gene matches. The germline gives CDR1 SGHDT, CDR2 YYEEEE. The CDR3 extends over 19 amino acids.